This is a list of T cell receptor beta chains from one sample in a study of CD8+CD57+ T cells in acquired aplastic anemia. MiXCR, applied by TCRdb to the reads, yields one record per CDR3 protein. This table has about 210,000 distinct CDR3 sequences, roughly 33% appearing once. Material: sorted CD4+, CD8+, or CD8+CD57+ T cells (not recorded which) from PBMCs. The receptors shown here come from a human donor in good health, serving as a control. Both conserved end residues are part of each CDR3. Fields, in order: D gene, clone size, J gene, V gene, CDR3 DNA, CDR3 protein. The D gene is left open where the match is weak. The size field is filled for only some rows; it gives once, few, many or a size class.

>TRBD1|NA|TRBJ2-7|TRBV6-4
TGTGCCAGCAGTGCACAGGGGGCGTCCGAGCAGTACTTC
CASSAQGASEQYF
>NA|NA|TRBJ2-3|TRBV11-2
TGTGCCAGCAGCCTGGGACTGTCGAGCACAGATACGCAGTATTTT
CASSLGLSSTDTQYF
>NA|few|TRBJ1-3|TRBV12-3/TRBV12-4
TGTGCCAGCCGCTTGGGAGCTGGAAACACCATATATTTT
CASRLGAGNTIYF
>NA|NA|TRBJ1-3|TRBV5-1
TGCGCCAGCAGCTCGGGACAAGTCTTGACTGGAAACACCATATATTTT
CASSSGQVLTGNTIYF
>NA|NA|TRBJ2-7|TRBV11-1
TGTGCCAGCAGCCCTCCCGGCAGATTGTCCTCCAACGAGCAGTACTTC
CASSPPGRLSSNEQYF
>NA|many|TRBJ1-2|TRBV20-1
TGCAGTGCTAGTCAGACCATTGACTATGGCTACACCTTC
CSASQTIDYGYTF
>TRBD2|many|TRBJ2-5|TRBV29-1
TGCAGCGTCAAAAGCGGGGTAGGAGAGACCCAGTACTTC
CSVKSGVGETQYF
>NA|NA|TRBJ2-5|TRBV25-1
TGTGCCAGTAGCGTCGGGGCCGAGTACTTC
CASSVGAEYF
>TRBD2|NA|TRBJ2-1|TRBV10-3
TGTGCCATCAGTGAAATCGGGAGGGAGGAGCAGTTCTTC
CAISEIGREEQFF
>TRBD2|few|TRBJ2-1|TRBV7-2
TGTGCCAGCAGCTTAGCCCAGCGGGAGAACAATGAGCAGTTCTTC
CASSLAQRENNEQFF
>TRBD1|NA|TRBJ2-7|TRBV25-1
TGTGCCAGCAGCAATACCAGGGGACAGGGGGCCTACGAGCAGTACTTC
CASSNTRGQGAYEQYF
>NA|NA|TRBJ2-6|TRBV5-4
TGTGCCTGCAGCTTGGGGGGCTTCTCTGGGGCCAACGTCCTGACTTTC
CACSLGGFSGANVLTF
>TRBD1|many|TRBJ1-5|TRBV18
TGTGCCAGCTCACGACAGGGTGGCAATCAGCCCCAGCATTTT
CASSRQGGNQPQHF
>NA|NA|TRBJ2-7|TRBV25-1
TGTGCCAGCAGTTGGAGGGGGATTACCGGGGGCGAGCAGTACTTC
CASSWRGITGGEQYF
>TRBD1|NA|TRBJ2-7|TRBV29-1
TGCAGCGTCGGACAGGGAGCCTACGAGCAGTACTTC
CSVGQGAYEQYF
>NA|few|TRBJ1-2|TRBV18
TGTGCCAGCTCACAGAGGATTGACTATGGCTACACCTTC
CASSQRIDYGYTF
>TRBD2|NA|TRBJ2-7|TRBV20-1
TGCAGTGCTAGAGTGGGGGGGTTTACCTACGAGCAGTACTTC
CSARVGGFTYEQYF
>NA|many|TRBJ1-6|TRBV12-3/TRBV12-4
TGTGCCAGCAGTTTTGCGGGGCGGGCAGGGGTGGCCTATAATTCACCCCTCCACTTT
CASSFAGRAGVAYNSPLHF
>TRBD1|many|TRBJ2-7|TRBV12-3/TRBV12-4
TGTGCCAGCACCCAGACAGGGGCAGGCGAGCAGTACTTC
CASTQTGAGEQYF
>TRBD2|many|TRBJ2-7|TRBV2
TGTGCCAGCAGGCGACTAGCATGGACCTACGAGCAGTACTTC
CASRRLAWTYEQYF
>TRBD2|few|TRBJ2-3|TRBV5-1
TGCGCCAGCAGCCGAGGTAGCGGGAGTGCAGATACGCAGTATTTT
CASSRGSGSADTQYF
>NA|NA|TRBJ1-2|TRBV19
TGTGCCAGTAGTATGGCGGCCCAGCCAAACTATGGCTACACCTTC
CASSMAAQPNYGYTF
>NA|many|TRBJ2-1|TRBV20-1
TGCAGTGCTAGAGGACTAGGGGACTACAATGAGCAGTTCTTC
CSARGLGDYNEQFF
>NA|NA|TRBJ1-6|TRBV28
TGTGCCAGCGAACGGGACCATAGTTCACCCCTCCACTTT
CASERDHSSPLHF
>NA|NA|TRBJ1-1|TRBV5-1
TGCGCCAGCAGCCGGGACGTTGGCTCTGAAGCTTTCTTT
CASSRDVGSEAFF
>TRBD1|NA|TRBJ1-4|TRBV25-1
TGTGCCAGCAGCTCAGGGGGGAGTGGTTTGGAAAAACTGTTTTTT
CASSSGGSGLEKLFF
>NA|NA|TRBJ1-2|TRBV5-5
TGTGCCAGCAGCTTGGGGGAGACCCCCGGCTACACCTTC
CASSLGETPGYTF
>NA|NA|TRBJ2-7|TRBV2
TGTGCCAGCAGGAAGACAGTTAAATCCTCCTACGAGCAGTACTTC
CASRKTVKSSYEQYF
>NA|few|TRBJ1-5|TRBV5-7
TGTGCCAGCAGCTTGCTCAGGGCCGATCAGCCCCAGCATTTT
CASSLLRADQPQHF
>NA|NA|TRBJ2-7|TRBV6-1
TGTGCCAGCAGCGAAGAACTGGGCTCCTACGAGCAGTACTTC
CASSEELGSYEQYF
>NA|many|TRBJ1-1|TRBV29-1
TGCAGCGTTGTACGGACCCATACTCACACTGAAGCTTTCTTT
CSVVRTHTHTEAFF
>NA|many|TRBJ1-1|TRBV20-1
TGCAGTGCTCGGGGACGGTCGAACACTGAAGCTTTCTTT
CSARGRSNTEAFF
>TRBD1|many|TRBJ2-2|TRBV5-4
TGTGCCAGCAGCTTGGCTTCGGGACAGAGCGGGGAGCTGTTTTTT
CASSLASGQSGELFF
>TRBD2|many|TRBJ2-5|TRBV20-1
TGCAGTGCTGCTGCGGGGGGAGAGACCCAGTACTTC
CSAAAGGETQYF
>TRBD1|NA|TRBJ1-4|TRBV2
TGTGCCAGCAGCCAAGGGACAGGGAATGAAAAACTGTTTTTT
CASSQGTGNEKLFF
>TRBD2|NA|TRBJ2-1|TRBV25-1
TGTGCCAGCAGTGCCCTAGCGGGGGCAGATGAGCAGTTCTTC
CASSALAGADEQFF
>NA|few|TRBJ1-1|TRBV20-1
TGCAGTGCTAGTGGTTTGGTAGTGATGCGGGGGGCCGGGAACACTGAAGCTTTCTTT
CSASGLVVMRGAGNTEAFF
>TRBD1|few|TRBJ1-4|TRBV20-1
TGCAGTGGACGAGCTATAATGGACAGGTGGAATGAAAAACTGTTTTTT
CSGRAIMDRWNEKLFF
>NA|NA|TRBJ1-3|TRBV19
TGTGCCAGCAGTATATCGCAGGGGCTGATGAACACCATATATTTT
CASSISQGLMNTIYF
>TRBD1|many|TRBJ2-7|TRBV7-8
TGTGCCAGCAGCTTAGGACAGGGGGCAGGAGAGCAGTACTTC
CASSLGQGAGEQYF
>TRBD1|many|TRBJ1-2|TRBV20-1
TGCAGTGCTACGGGGACAGGTTCTAACTATGGCTACACCTTC
CSATGTGSNYGYTF
>NA|many|TRBJ1-1|TRBV10-3
TGTGCCATCAGTGAGAGGGAAGCCACTGAAGCTTTCTTT
CAISEREATEAFF
>TRBD2|few|TRBJ2-5|TRBV7-2
TGTGCCAGCAGCCGGGGGGGGCGGGAGACCCAGTACTTC
CASSRGGRETQYF
>NA|many|TRBJ1-2|TRBV6-4
TGTGCCAGCAGTGACTCGAGTCGGGACAACTACTATGGCTACACCTTC
CASSDSSRDNYYGYTF
>NA|NA|TRBJ1-4|TRBV10-3
TGTGCCATCAGTCCGACGGAGAATAATGAAAAACTGTTTTTT
CAISPTENNEKLFF
>NA|NA|TRBJ2-3|TRBV6-1
TGTGCCAGCAGAAATGGAGCCGGGGATACGCAGTATTTT
CASRNGAGDTQYF
>NA|many|TRBJ2-2|TRBV25-1
TGTGCCAGCAGTGATACCCATCGGAATACCGGGGAGCTGTTTTTT
CASSDTHRNTGELFF
>TRBD1|NA|TRBJ1-1|TRBV15
TGTGCCACCAGCAGAACCGGGACAGGGGCAACTGAAGCTTTCTTT
CATSRTGTGATEAFF
>NA|many|TRBJ2-2|TRBV3-1
TGTGCCAGCAGCCTCTCGACCGGGGAGCTGTTTTTT
CASSLSTGELFF
>NA|many|TRBJ1-5|TRBV6-1
TGTGCCAGCAGTAGGGCCGGATATAGCAATCAGCCCCAGCATTTT
CASSRAGYSNQPQHF
>TRBD2|many|TRBJ2-1|TRBV7-9
TGTGCCAGCAGCCGGGGACTAGCGGGTGTAGGAGCGGACAATGAGCAGTTCTTC
CASSRGLAGVGADNEQFF
>NA|NA|TRBJ1-6|TRBV5-1
TGCGCCAGCAGAGTAACAGGGTCGCATTCACCCCTCCACTTT
CASRVTGSHSPLHF
>NA|few|TRBJ2-7|TRBV30
TGTGCCTGGAGGAGGGTGGACTCCTCCGCCGAGCAGTACTTC
CAWRRVDSSAEQYF
>TRBD2|NA|TRBJ2-1|TRBV5-4
TGTGCCAGCAGCTTTTCTAGCGGGAAGGGCGGTGAGCAGTTCTTC
CASSFSSGKGGEQFF
>NA|NA|TRBJ2-7|TRBV29-1
TGCAGCGTTGGGACGGCCGCCTACGAGCAGTACTTC
CSVGTAAYEQYF
>NA|few|TRBJ2-2|TRBV6-1
TGTGCCAGCAGTCCCCCGGCCTGGTTGGGCACCGGGGAGCTGTTTTTT
CASSPPAWLGTGELFF